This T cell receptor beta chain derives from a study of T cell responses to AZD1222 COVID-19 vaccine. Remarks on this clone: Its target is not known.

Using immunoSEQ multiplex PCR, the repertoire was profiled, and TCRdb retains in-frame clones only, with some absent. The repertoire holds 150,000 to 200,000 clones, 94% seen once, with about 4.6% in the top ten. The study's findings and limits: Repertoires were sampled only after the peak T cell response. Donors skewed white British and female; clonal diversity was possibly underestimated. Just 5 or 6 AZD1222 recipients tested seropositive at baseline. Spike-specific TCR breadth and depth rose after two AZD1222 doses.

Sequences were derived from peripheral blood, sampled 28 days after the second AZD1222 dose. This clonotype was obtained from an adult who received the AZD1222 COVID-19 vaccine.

In nucleotides, the CDR3 is TGTGCCATCAGCGGGGACAGGCCCTCAGGAGAGCAGTACTTC. Its translation: CAISGDRPSGEQYF. J is TRBJ2-7 and V is TRBV10-3; 8 nucleotides line up with TRBD1. Germline trimming cut 6 bases from V and 7 bases from J; bases unmatched to any gene: 11. The CDR3 totals 14 residues. Germline V gene data show CDR1 as ENHRY and CDR2 as SYGVKD.